These 17 T cell receptor beta chains share one sample of origin, sequenced in a study of cytomegalovirus exposure and HLA in healthy donors. Researchers ran the PCR with 60 Vbeta and 13 Jbeta primers. The assay was immunoSEQ multiplex PCR, and TCRdb's table has in-frame clones only and misses some. The sample contains some 150,000 clones, roughly 80% of which appear only once. The sample taken for sequencing was PBMCs. The receptors stem from a man in his forties in good health and CMV-seronegative.

The chain is built from TRBV12-5 and TRBJ2-7; 10 bases agree with TRBD1. Per germline, CDR1 LGHNT and CDR2 FRNRAP. The junction had 3 bases not matched to a gene; V was cut back by 4 bases and J by 3 bases. This CDR3 region has 14 residues. The CDR3 region is CASGWGQGSYEQYF. In nucleotides, the CDR3 is TGTGCTAGTGGTTGGGGACAGGGGAGCTACGAGCAGTACTTC.

CDR3 sequence: CASSLGGPGSEQFF. The CDR3 DNA is TGCGCCAGCAGCCTCGGGGGGCCAGGTTCTGAGCAGTTCTTC. J is TRBJ2-1 and V is TRBV5-1; a weak D match, TRBD2 (7 bases). Germline V gene sequence: CDR1 SGHRS, CDR2 YFSETQ. The CDR3 covers 14 residues. The V end was cut by 4 bases, the J end by 9 bases, with 17 bases between.

This rearrangement joins TRBV7-2 to TRBJ2-3, with TRBD2 identical over 8 bases. Germline V lookup: CDR1 SGHTA, CDR2 FQGNSA. This CDR3 spans 14 amino acids. Trimming cost V 1 base and J 6 bases; bases outside gene matches: 3. The CDR3 is CASSLVTGGDTQYF. The CDR3 DNA is TGTGCCAGCAGCTTAGTGACGGGGGGGGATACGCAGTATTTT.

The chain combines TRBV9 with TRBJ1-2, with unresolved D. V shed 4 bases and J shed 4 bases, with 14 bases lying between them. This CDR3 region has 14 residues. CDR1 and CDR2 (germline): SGDLS, YYNGEE. The CDR3, as DNA: TGTGCCAGCAGCACTCCGGAGGTTAGCTATGGCTACACCTTC. It yields the protein CASSTPEVSYGYTF.

The rearrangement uses TRBV21-1 and TRBJ1-5; TRBD1, the D gene given by the table, was not confirmed from the DNA. TRBV21-1 is a recognized pseudogene. CDR3 size: 16 residues. Here the CDR3 DNA reads TGTGCCAGCAGCAAAGGCCTTCTCCAGGGCAATCAGCCCCAGCATTTT. Protein: CASSKGLLQGNQPQHF.

This sequence joins TRBV5-1 and TRBJ2-3, with 8 bases fitting TRBD2. The V segment lost 1 base and the J segment 4 bases; nucleotides outside the gene matches: 8. Germline V lookup: CDR1 SGHRS, CDR2 YFSETQ. The CDR3 runs 16 residues. The CDR3 loop is CASSLYVGGASDTQYF. CDR3 nucleotides: TGCGCCAGCAGCTTGTACGTCGGGGGGGCCTCAGATACGCAGTATTTT.

The chain couples TRBV27 to TRBJ2-5; D is undetermined. The J call is doubtful: the DNA matches TRBJ2-7 better. Germline V gene lookup returns CDR1 MNHEY and CDR2 SMNVEV (reference sequence). CDR3 length: 13 residues. The CDR3 nucleotides read TGTGCCAGCAGTTTATCTCAAACGCGCGAGCAGTACTTC. Protein sequence: CASSLSQTREQYF.

This chain links TRBV5-1 with TRBJ2-5; 7 bases map to TRBD1. Trimming cost V 0 bases and J 5 bases; bases outside gene matches: 4. In germline, CDR1 is SGHRS, CDR2 YFSETQ. The CDR3 runs to 14 residues. CDR3 DNA sequence: TGCGCCAGCAGCTTGGGACAGGGTTGGGAGACCCAGTACTTC. Its translation: CASSLGQGWETQYF.

V is TRBV10-3 and J is TRBJ1-2; weak D call: TRBD1 (6 bases). V was cut by 4 bases and J by 5 bases, with 17 bases left in between. The CDR3 loop spans 15 amino acids. Germline CDR1 and CDR2: ENHRY and SYGVKD. The CDR3 is CAISVQGQGAYGYTF. CDR3 bases: TGTGCCATCAGTGTTCAGGGGCAAGGAGCATATGGCTACACCTTC.

This clone was counted a few times. This chain uses TRBV18 with TRBJ1-1, with a tentative D call TRBD1 (6 bases). Germline V gene sequence: CDR1 KGHSH, CDR2 LQKENI. Trimming left V 0 bases short and J 4 bases short, with 18 bases between. The CDR3 covers 17 residues. CDR3 residues: CASSPPKTGLGFTEAFF. As DNA, the CDR3 is TGTGCCAGCTCACCACCGAAGACAGGCTTGGGGTTCACTGAAGCTTTCTTT.

This chain uses TRBV19 with TRBJ1-6, with 9 bases that match TRBD1. Germline loops: CDR1 LNHDA, CDR2 SQIVND (reference sequence). The CDR3 length is 16 residues. After removal of 6 bases from V and 7 bases from J, the junction contained 10 bases not matched to a gene. DNA of the CDR3: TGTGCCAGTAGCCGGGACAGGGCGTATGGCAATTCACCCCTCCACTTT. Protein product: CASSRDRAYGNSPLHF. Based on the CDR3 plus reference TRBV19 and TRBJ1-6, the full variable domain is DGGITQSPKYLFRKEGQNVTLSCEQNLNHDAMYWYRQDPGQGLRLIYYSQIVNDFQKGDIAEGYSVSREKKESFPLTVTSAQKNPTAFYLCASSRDRAYGNSPLHFGNGTRLTVT.

This clone counts as medium-sized. This chain joins TRBV10-3 and TRBJ2-1, with D possibly TRBD1 on 5 matching bases. Germline-derived CDR1 and CDR2 are ENHRY and SYGVKD. This CDR3 spans 14 amino acids. The germline V and J ends were trimmed by 0 bases and 6 bases, with 9 bases remaining between them. This CDR3 is CAISESDQGNEQFF. CDR3 nucleotide sequence: TGTGCCATCAGTGAGTCGGATCAGGGCAATGAGCAGTTCTTC.

V and J are TRBV28 and TRBJ1-1, with 11 bases aligning to TRBD1. V dropped 4 bases and J dropped 0; count of bases not matched to a gene: 4. The CDR3 totals 16 residues. Germline values: CDR1 MDHEN, CDR2 SYDVKM. The CDR3 bases are TGTGCCAGCAGTTATAGGACAGGGGGCATGAACACTGAAGCTTTCTTT. Protein product: CASSYRTGGMNTEAFF.

This clone was counted between two and nine times. The genes are TRBV2 and TRBJ2-5, with a tentative D call TRBD1 (6 bases). Germline CDR1 and CDR2: SNHLY and FYNNEI. V was cut by 6 bases and J by 2 bases, with 10 bases left in between. This CDR3 comprises 13 residues. CDR3 protein: CASSNTGQETQYF. The CDR3 DNA reads as TGTGCCAGCAGCAACACAGGGCAAGAGACCCAGTACTTC.

The DNA for the CDR3 is TGTGCCAGCAGCAACACATTAGCCAAAAACATTCAGTACTTC. This gives the protein CASSNTLAKNIQYF. The gene calls are TRBV5-6 and TRBJ2-4; D is unclear. The CDR3 is 14 amino acids. Germline CDR1 and CDR2: SGHDT and YYEEEE. The V and J ends lost 4 bases and 0 bases respectively, with 8 bases between them.

The genes are TRBV6-5 and TRBJ2-2, with D possibly matching TRBD2 (5 bases). This CDR3 has 13 residues. Germline V CDR1 and CDR2: MNHEY, SVGAGI. V lost 5 bases, J lost 5 bases, and 9 bases lay in between. CDR3 sequence reads: CASSGSGTGELFF. The CDR3 region has the DNA TGTGCCAGCAGTGGGAGTGGGACCGGGGAGCTGTTTTTT.

The gene calls are TRBV30 and TRBJ2-5, with D tentatively TRBD1 (5 bases). The J call may be in error: the DNA end matches TRBJ2-7 better. The CDR3 length is 12 residues. Germline CDR1 is GTSNPN and CDR2 is SVGIG (reference sequence). The CDR3 DNA reads TGTGCCTACGAAGACAGCTCCTACGAGCAGTACTTC. As protein: CAYEDSSYEQYF.